Below, 29 T cell receptor beta chains from the same sample are listed, as sequenced in a study of tumor-infiltrating lymphocytes in primary liver carcinoma. Unsorted bulk tissue (roughly 18-32 mg) underwent RNA and DNA co-extraction. Starting material of approximately 500 ng total RNA yielded TCR beta cDNA via a constant-region primer. Slightly modified ARM-PCR, run as three nested multiplex PCR rounds, produced the TCR beta libraries. In the first two PCR rounds, TRBV1-TRBV30 forward primers were paired with a C-beta reverse primer, and each round lasted roughly 9 cycles. Each CDR3 protein gets one entry after TCRdb re-called the multiplex PCR reads with MiXCR. The table shows some 100,000 distinct CDR3 sequences, with around 66% occurring only once. The sample taken for sequencing was liver tumor tissue from sampling region 2. The subset denotes: tumor region T2, inferior pole. The source is a woman aged 55-70 years with primary liver carcinoma and hepatitis B virus infection.

This clonotype was observed at least ten times. This chain uses TRBV28 with TRBJ1-1; D not resolved. This CDR3 contains 14 residues. The germline V gene has CDR1 MDHEN and CDR2 SYDVKM. Between the trimmed V and J ends, which lost 2 bases and 2 bases, there was a span of 9 bases. This chain's CDR3 is CASSLEQLNTEAFF. CDR3 nucleotide sequence: TGTGCCAGCAGTTTAGAACAGCTTAACACTGAAGCTTTCTTT.

The chain uses TRBV28 and TRBJ1-1; 9 bases map to TRBD1. Germline V gene sequence: CDR1 MDHEN, CDR2 SYDVKM. This CDR3 comprises 14 residues. V lost 5 bases to trimming and J lost 7 bases; unmatched junction nucleotides: 8. The CDR3 region is CASSRQGGFGEAFF. CDR3 DNA: TGTGCCAGCAGTCGACAGGGGGGGTTCGGTGAAGCTTTCTTT.

As concerns this clonotype: A junction boundary mismatches the germline segment, possibly from a read error. The chain uses TRBV11-2 and TRBJ1-2, with D perhaps TRBD1 (5 bases). Looked up from germline, CDR1 is SGHAT and CDR2 is FQNNGV. CDR3 length: 17 residues. The CDR3 region has the DNA TGTGCCAGCATCTTAGGTCCGATCAGGGCGCTGCACTATGGCTACACCTTC. It specifies CASILGPIRALHYGYTF. The full variable domain, in which reference TRBV11-2 and TRBJ1-2 provide the parts outside the CDR3, is EAGVAQSPRYKIIEKRQSVAFWCNPISGHATLYWYQQILGQGPKLLIQFQNNGVVDDSQLPKDRFSAERLKGVDSTLKIQPAKLEDSAVYLCASILGPIRALHYGYTFGSGTRLTVV.

On this clonotype: One junction end disagrees with the germline gene, perhaps due to a read error. The V and J genes are TRBV10-3 and TRBJ2-3; 9 bases match TRBD1. The CDR3 has 17 amino acids. CDR1 is ENHRY, CDR2 SYGVKD, per germline. Here the CDR3 reads CAISSTAGTGSTDTQYF. DNA of the CDR3: TGTGCCATCAGCTCAACGGCTGGGACAGGGAGCACAGATACGCAGTACTTT.

Concerning this clonotype: The junction does not match germline at one end; this may be a read error. The genes are TRBV6-2 or TRBV6-3 and TRBJ2-1, with 7 nucleotides matching TRBD2. The germline CDR1 and CDR2 sequences are MNHEY and SVGEGT. The CDR3 runs to 17 residues. The CDR3 DNA sequence: TGTGCCAGCAATTACTCTGTTGGCGGGAGTTCCTACAATGAGCAGATATTT. This sequence encodes CASNYSVGGSSYNEQIF.

V and J are TRBV5-6 and TRBJ2-1, with 7 bases lining up with TRBD1. V shed 8 bases and J 5 bases; nucleotides not matched to a gene: 13. Germline V gene sequence: CDR1 SGHDT, CDR2 YYEEEE. The CDR3 is 15 amino acids. CDR3 DNA: TGTGCCAGTGGCCCCTTCTGGGACAGAGACAATGAGCAGTTCTTC. Protein product: CASGPFWDRDNEQFF.

With regard to this clonotype: Since no conserved phenylalanine or tryptophan closes the CDR3, a read error is the likely cause. The chain joins TRBV12-3 or TRBV12-4 to TRBJ2-7; TRBD2 is a possible D gene (5 bases). V dropped 1 base and J dropped 4 bases, with 14 bases sitting between them. This CDR3 contains 15 residues. DNA for the CDR3: TGTGCCAGCAGTTTAGGGCAGAGGGATTTATACGAGCAGTACCTC. The encoded protein is CASSLGQRDLYEQYL.

Turning to this clonotype: A read error is likely, as this CDR3 ends without the conserved phenylalanine or tryptophan. The chain employs TRBV28 and TRBJ1-1; tentative D call: TRBD1 (6 bases). CDR3 length: 12 residues. Per germline, CDR1 MDHEN and CDR2 SYDVKM. Trimming pared 6 bases from V and 6 bases from J, leaving 11 bases between. This chain's CDR3 is CASSHRVSEAFS. The CDR3 DNA follows: TGTGCCAGCAGCCACAGGGTTTCTGAAGCTTTCTCT.

Details on this clonotype: A much larger clone sits a single nucleotide away, making a read error possible. The chain combines TRBV5-1 with TRBJ2-1, with TRBD2 identical over 8 bases. Germline V gives CDR1 SGHRS, CDR2 YFSETQ. V shed 3 bases, J shed 7 bases, and the junction held 3 bases outside the gene matches. This CDR3 has 13 amino acids. The DNA of the CDR3 is TGCGCCAGCAGCTCGGGGGGGCCGAATGAGCAGTTCTTC. Translation: CASSSGGPNEQFF. Together with reference TRBV5-1 and TRBJ2-1, the CDR3 gives the full variable domain: KAGVTQTPRYLIKTRGQQVTLSCSPISGHRSVSWYQQTPGQGLQFLFEYFSETQRNKGNFPGRFSGRQFSNSRSEMNVSTLELGDSALYLCASSSGGPNEQFFGPGTRLTVL.

A note on this clonotype: A much larger clone differs by one base, so this may be a read error. The gene calls are TRBV18 and TRBJ1-2; 7 bases map to TRBD1. Germline V gives CDR1 KGHSH, CDR2 LQKENI. This CDR3 has 13 residues. The CDR3: CDSSSSRTGYYTF. CDR3 bases: TGTGACAGCTCATCTTCCCGGACAGGATACTACACCTTC.

Details on this clonotype: A junction boundary mismatches the germline segment, possibly from a read error. This chain uses TRBV29-1 with TRBJ1-1; a possible D gene is TRBD1 (5 bases). Germline CDR1 SQVTM, CDR2 ANQGSEA. There are 13 residues in the CDR3. The CDR3 nucleotides are TGCAGAGTTGCTTGCACAGGCAACACTGAAGCTTTCTTT. This sequence encodes CRVACTGNTEAFF.

To note about this clonotype: It may be a read error: a sequence one base away is much more abundant. This chain links TRBV6-5 with TRBJ2-2, with TRBD2 matching over 7 bases. Germline V gene sequence: CDR1 MNHEY, CDR2 SVGAGI. The CDR3 consists of 15 residues. The DNA for the CDR3 is TGTGCCAGCAGTTGGGACTACTCGAACACCGGGGAGCTGCTTTTT. It encodes CASSWDYSNTGELLF.

With regard to this clonotype: This sequence may be a read error, since a much larger clone differs from it by one base. The J gene is TRBJ2-7, the V gene TRBV29-1; D unresolved. From germline, CDR1 is SQVTM and CDR2 ANQGSEA. The V gene lost 4 bases and the J gene lost 9 bases, with 16 bases spanning the gap. The CDR3 loop spans 12 amino acids. The CDR3 DNA sequence: TGCAGCGTTGCCACCCTGAACCACGGGCAGTACTTC. It yields the protein CSVATLNHGQYF.

In this sample, this clonotype turned up many times. The chain has TRBV5-1 and TRBJ2-4; a possible D gene is TRBD1 (6 bases). The V gene's germline CDR1 is SGHRS and CDR2 YFSETQ. The CDR3 extends over 15 amino acids. V was pared by 4 bases and J by 3 bases, with 14 bases between. The DNA of the CDR3 is TGCGCCAGCAGCCTACTACAGGGAAACAAAAACATTCAGTACTTC. Translating it yields CASSLLQGNKNIQYF. Using reference TRBV5-1 and TRBJ2-4 for the parts outside the CDR3, the full variable domain is KAGVTQTPRYLIKTRGQQVTLSCSPISGHRSVSWYQQTPGQGLQFLFEYFSETQRNKGNFPGRFSGRQFSNSRSEMNVSTLELGDSALYLCASSLLQGNKNIQYFGAGTRLSVL.

The chain uses TRBV11-2 and TRBJ2-7; D is unclear. Germline CDR1 SGHAT, CDR2 FQNNGV. The CDR3 has 16 residues. Trimming stripped 5 bases from V and 3 bases from J, with 20 bases between. The CDR3 DNA reads TGTGCCAGCAGCCCAATTAGGAGACACAGAGACTACGAGCAGTACTTC. This gives the protein CASSPIRRHRDYEQYF.

About this clonotype itself: One end of the junction does not line up with germline, which may come from a read error. The gene calls are TRBV29-1 and TRBJ2-7, with D unresolved. The germline V gene encodes CDR1 SQVTM and CDR2 ANQGSEA. The CDR3 loop spans 13 amino acids. The CDR3 DNA sequence: TGCAGCGTTGAAGCTGGTAGCTCCTACGAGCAGTATTTC. Translated, it gives CSVEAGSSYEQYF.

This clonotype is classed as medium-sized. J is TRBJ2-1 and V is TRBV11-2, with 8 bases fitting TRBD2. Germline trimming cut 1 base from V and 3 bases from J; bases unmatched to any gene: 2. Germline lookup yields CDR1 SGHAT and CDR2 FQNNGV. The CDR3 has 15 residues. In DNA, the CDR3 is TGTGCCAGCAGCTTAGGGGGACTAGACTACAATGAGCAGTTCTTC. As protein: CASSLGGLDYNEQFF.

V and J are TRBV10-3 and TRBJ2-1; 7 nucleotides line up with TRBD1. The CDR3 extends over 13 amino acids. With 2 bases clipped from V and 5 bases from J, the junction kept 0 bases outside the gene matches. Germline CDR1 and CDR2: ENHRY and SYGVKD. The CDR3 loop reads CAISEGQDNEQFF. CDR3 nucleotide sequence: TGTGCCATCAGTGAGGGACAGGACAATGAGCAGTTCTTC.

Note on this clonotype: At one of its ends the junction is not consistent with the germline gene, which may arise from a read error. This chain uses TRBV14 with TRBJ2-5; TRBD2 might be the D (5 bases). Germline V gene sequence: CDR1 SGHDN, CDR2 FVKESK. The CDR3 has 15 residues. In DNA form, the CDR3 reads TGTGCCGGCAGCCAAGATCTAGCCATTCAAGAGACCCTGTACTTC. Residues: CAGSQDLAIQETLYF. The full variable domain, its missing parts supplied by reference TRBV14 and TRBJ2-5, is EAGVTQFPSHSVIEKGQTVTLRCDPISGHDNLYWYRRVMGKEIKFLLHFVKESKQDESGMPNNRFLAERTGGTYSTLKVQPAELEDSGVYFCAGSQDLAIQETLYFGPGTRLLVL.

As regards this clonotype: This could be a read error, since a much larger clone is one nucleotide away. This chain connects TRBV5-1 to TRBJ2-3; 8 bases map to TRBD1. CDR3 length equals 19 residues. Germline V CDR1 and CDR2: SGHRS, YFSETQ. The chain's CDR3 is CTSSPTLTGTGLGTDTQYF. CDR3 bases: TGCACCAGCAGCCCTACTCTTACCGGGACAGGTTTGGGCACAGATACGCAGTATTTT.

The rearrangement joins TRBV28 to TRBJ2-7; 10 bases map to TRBD1. Germline assignment: CDR1 MDHEN and CDR2 SYDVKM. The CDR3 consists of 13 residues. Germline trimming cut 6 bases from V and 5 bases from J; bases unmatched to any gene: 4. The chain's CDR3 is CASRRQGADEQYF. CDR3 coding DNA: TGTGCCAGCAGGCGACAGGGGGCGGACGAGCAGTACTTC.

In its sample, this clonotype was seen once. A single base separates this from a much larger clone, so it may be a read error. The chain joins TRBV7-9 to TRBJ2-1; 9 bases align to TRBD2. Germline V gene lookup returns CDR1 SEHNR and CDR2 FQNEAQ (reference sequence). Unmatched junction bases numbered 15, after V lost 8 bases and J lost 1 base. The CDR3 runs 18 residues. This CDR3 is CASCGSRVSGSSYNEQFF. The CDR3 DNA follows: TGTGCCAGCTGCGGTAGCCGGGTTAGCGGGAGTTCCTACAATGAGCAGTTCTTC. Drawing the rest from reference TRBV7-9 and TRBJ2-1, the complete variable domain is DTGVSQNPRHKITKRGQNVTFRCDPISEHNRLYWYRQTLGQGPEFLTYFQNEAQLEKSRLLSDRFSAERPKGSFSTLEIQRTEQGDSAMYLCASCGSRVSGSSYNEQFFGPGTRLTVL.

The V and J genes are TRBV5-1 and TRBJ2-1, with D possibly matching TRBD2 (5 bases). The CDR3 is 15 residues long. V shed 3 bases and J shed 8 bases, with 18 bases lying between them. The V gene's germline CDR1 is SGHRS and CDR2 YFSETQ. The CDR3 DNA reads as TGCGCCAGCAGCTCGGAGGACGGAACGATAGATGAGCAGTTCTTC. Translation gives CASSSEDGTIDEQFF. Full variable domain (outside the CDR3, taken from reference TRBV5-1 and TRBJ2-1): KAGVTQTPRYLIKTRGQQVTLSCSPISGHRSVSWYQQTPGQGLQFLFEYFSETQRNKGNFPGRFSGRQFSNSRSEMNVSTLELGDSALYLCASSSEDGTIDEQFFGPGTRLTVL.

For this clonotype: A read error may produce the germline difference seen at one junction end. V is TRBV11-3 and J is TRBJ2-1; 11 positions agree with TRBD2. CDR1 and CDR2 (germline): SGHNT, YENEEA. CDR3 length: 17 amino acids. CDR3 amino acids: CASSLCLVAGGPNMQLF. In nucleotides, the CDR3 is TGTGCCAGCAGCTTATGTCTGGTAGCGGGAGGGCCGAATATGCAGCTCTTC.

This clonotype has at least ten counts. CDR3: CSVIKGLGTDTQYF. As DNA, the CDR3 is TGCAGCGTGATTAAAGGACTAGGCACAGATACGCAGTATTTT. This chain joins TRBV29-1 and TRBJ2-3; TRBD2 aligns across 7 bases. After removal of 6 bases from V and 1 base from J, the junction contained 7 bases not matched to a gene. The CDR3 runs 14 residues. Germline V gene data show CDR1 as SQVTM and CDR2 as ANQGSEA.

The chain couples TRBV28 to TRBJ2-1; tentative D call: TRBD2 (5 bases). In germline, CDR1 is MDHEN, CDR2 SYDVKM. This CDR3 has 14 amino acids. V lost 6 bases and J 1 base, leaving 10 bases between the germline ends. The CDR3 DNA reads as TGTGCCAGCAGGCGGGCAGAATCCTACAATGAGCAGTTCTTC. Translating gives CASRRAESYNEQFF. Drawing the rest from reference TRBV28 and TRBJ2-1, the complete variable domain is DVKVTQSSRYLVKRTGEKVFLECVQDMDHENMFWYRQDPGLGLRLIYFSYDVKMKEKGDIPEGYSVSREKKERFSLILESASTNQTSMYLCASRRAESYNEQFFGPGTRLTVL.

For this clonotype: One end of the junction fails to match germline, which may point to a read error. The genes are TRBV11-2 and TRBJ2-3, with TRBD1 matching 8 bases. The CDR3 totals 14 residues. In germline, CDR1 is SGHAT, CDR2 FQNNGV. The CDR3 coding sequence is TGTCCCAGTTGCCTGGACAGGGAGGTAGATACGCAGTATTTT. Its protein is CPSCLDREVDTQYF.

For this clonotype: A junction boundary mismatches the germline segment, possibly from a read error. The chain combines TRBV28 with TRBJ1-1, with no clear D. The CDR3 sequence is 13 residues long. The germline V gene encodes CDR1 MDHEN and CDR2 SYDVKM. The CDR3, as DNA: TGTGCCAGCAGTCCAGATCCGACCGTTGAAGCTCTCTTT. It is translated as CASSPDPTVEALF. The complete variable domain, with remaining parts taken from reference TRBV28 and TRBJ1-1, reads DVKVTQSSRYLVKRTGEKVFLECVQDMDHENMFWYRQDPGLGLRLIYFSYDVKMKEKGDIPEGYSVSREKKERFSLILESASTNQTSMYLCASSPDPTVEALFGQGTRLTVV.

As to this clonotype: Germline is not matched at one junction end, which may reflect a read error. The V and J genes are TRBV29-1 and TRBJ2-5, with D possibly being TRBD2 (7 bases). The CDR3 is made up of 14 amino acids. Germline V gives CDR1 SQVTM, CDR2 ANQGSEA. The CDR3 spells CSVGDGGAPETQYF. CDR3 DNA: TGCAGTGTTGGGGATGGGGGGGCCCCAGAGACCCAGTACTTC. Full variable domain (outside the CDR3, taken from reference TRBV29-1 and TRBJ2-5): SAVISQKPSRDICQRGTSLTIQCQVDSQVTMMFWYRQQPGQSLTLIATANQGSEATYESGFVIDKFPISRPNLTFSTLTVSNMSPEDSSIYLCSVGDGGAPETQYFGPGTRLLVL.